These 5 T cell receptor beta chains came from one sample sequenced in a study of blood T cell repertoires in COVID-19. Assay: immunoSEQ multiplex PCR; the TCRdb copy retains only in-frame clones and omits some. The sample shows under 200,000 clones, 70% to 90% of them seen only once. The material sequenced was peripheral blood. These receptors all come from a woman aged 80 or older in a cohort sampled during active or convalescent COVID-19.

This sequence joins TRBV5-1 and TRBJ1-3, with TRBD1 matching 9 bases. Trimming at V came to 4 bases and at J to 3 bases, leaving 8 bases not matched to a gene. There are 16 residues in the CDR3. Germline loops: CDR1 SGHRS, CDR2 YFSETQ. CDR3 in DNA: TGCGCCAGCAGCCCCGGACAGGGGTCAGGTGGAAACACCATATATTTT. This codes for CASSPGQGSGGNTIYF. The variable domain in full, with the rest retrieved from reference TRBV5-1 and TRBJ1-3, is KAGVTQTPRYLIKTRGQQVTLSCSPISGHRSVSWYQQTPGQGLQFLFEYFSETQRNKGNFPGRFSGRQFSNSRSEMNVSTLELGDSALYLCASSPGQGSGGNTIYFGEGSWLTVV.

The chain carries TRBV2 and TRBJ1-4, with D possibly matching TRBD1 (6 bases). Germline CDR1 reads SNHLY; CDR2 reads FYNNEI. Trimming removed 5 bases at V and 8 bases at J, with 15 bases between. CDR3 length: 14 amino acids. The CDR3 DNA reads TGTGCCAGCAGTCCCGGGGGGCCGGGGGAAAAACTGTTTTTT. Translated, it gives CASSPGGPGEKLFF.

This chain links TRBV3-1 (or the pseudogene TRBV3-2) with TRBJ1-1, with D uncertain. Germline lookup yields CDR1 LGHDT and CDR2 YNNKEL (reference sequence). The CDR3 is 15 residues long. Trimming removed 1 base from V and 4 bases from J, with 13 bases in between. CDR3 bases: TGTGCCAGCAGCCAAGTAACCCTGTCCAGCACTGAAGCTTTCTTT. Its protein product is CASSQVTLSSTEAFF.

J is TRBJ2-1 and V is TRBV7-9; D might be TRBD2 (5 bases). The CDR3 spans 15 residues. Trimming cost V 1 base and J 4 bases, with 11 bases left between them. Germline-derived CDR1 and CDR2 are SEHNR and FQNEAQ (reference sequence). The CDR3 DNA reads as TGTGCCAGCAGCTTAGGCGCGGGTCCTTACAATGAGCAGTTCTTC. Encoded protein: CASSLGAGPYNEQFF.

This chain links TRBV19 with TRBJ2-1, with a weak D call TRBD1 (6 bases). Germline loops: CDR1 LNHDA, CDR2 SQIVND (reference sequence). This CDR3 is built from 13 residues. V was pared by 6 bases and J by 3 bases, with 9 bases between. The CDR3 is CASRQQGYNEQFF. CDR3 nucleotide sequence: TGTGCCAGTAGGCAACAGGGCTACAATGAGCAGTTCTTC.